These 14 T cell receptor beta chains share one sample of origin, sequenced in a study of CD8 T cells in ankylosing spondylitis. For these receptors, no antigen is known. TCRdb reanalysed the 5' RACE reads using MiXCR and keeps one entry per CDR3 protein. Among roughly 450,000 distinct CDR3 sequences listed, approximately 26% were seen once. Study observations and caveats: A motif in TCR beta, a set of under 10 highly homologous variants, appeared characteristic of ankylosing spondylitis blood.

The sample taken for sequencing was blood, either unsorted or a sorted T cell fraction (not recorded which). The receptor set was obtained from a male donor with ankylosing spondylitis.

In its sample, this clonotype was seen many times. This chain connects TRBV7-9 to TRBJ2-7; 13 nucleotides align to TRBD2. The V segment lost 5 bases and the J segment 7 bases; nucleotides outside the gene matches: 14. The germline V gene encodes CDR1 SEHNR and CDR2 FQNEAQ (reference sequence). The CDR3 is 17 residues long. This CDR3 reads CASSTRTSGSSHGEQYV. DNA for the CDR3: TGTGCCAGCAGCACCCGGACTAGCGGGAGCAGTCATGGGGAGCAGTACGTC.

The chain carries TRBV24-1 and TRBJ2-7, with a possible D match to TRBD1 (5 bases). CDR3 length: 17 residues. V shed 3 bases and J shed 3 bases, with 20 bases lying between them. The V gene's germline CDR1 is KGHDR and CDR2 SFDVKD. CDR3 sequence reads: CATSDISTARVNYEQYV. CDR3 nucleotides: TGTGCCACCAGTGATATCTCGACAGCCAGGGTTAACTACGAGCAGTACGTC.

In this sample, this clonotype turned up once. The chain links TRBV3-1 to TRBJ2-7, with D tentatively TRBD1 or TRBD2 (6 bases each). The germline gives CDR1 LGHDT, CDR2 YNNKEL (reference sequence). Trimming took off 4 bases at V and 2 bases at J, with 12 bases between the two ends. The CDR3 has 14 amino acids. The CDR3 reads CASSREGGTYEQYF. DNA of the CDR3: TGTGCCAGCAGCCGTGAGGGGGGCACCTACGAGCAGTACTTC.

The chain uses TRBV5-1 and TRBJ1-2; maybe TRBD1 (6 bases). Deletions cut 0 bases from V and 8 bases from J, with 14 bases between. The CDR3 runs 14 residues. Germline CDR1 reads SGHRS; CDR2 reads YFSETQ. CDR3 residues: CASSLEASGAGYTF. The CDR3 nucleotides read TGCGCCAGCAGCTTGGAGGCCTCAGGGGCCGGCTACACCTTC.

On this clonotype itself: The limits of the CDR3 on the DNA are not certain, so only TCRdb's listed CDR3 is given. V gene TRBV25-1 combines with J gene TRBJ1-5. The germline V gene has CDR1 MGHDK and CDR2 SYGVNS. Including both end residues, the CDR3 is 14 amino acids long. The CDR3 protein is CASSTSGSAQPQHF.

This clonotype showed up just once. DNA of the CDR3: TGTGCCAGCAGCCATCCACAGGTCGGGGGGACTGAAGCTTTCTTT. Its translation: CASSHPQVGGTEAFF. The chain has TRBV3-1 and TRBJ1-1; tentatively, D is TRBD1 (5 bases). Trimming took 3 bases from V and 5 from J, leaving 16 bases between them. This CDR3 has 15 residues. Looked up from germline, CDR1 is LGHDT and CDR2 is YNNKEL (reference sequence). The variable domain in full, with the rest retrieved from reference TRBV3-1 and TRBJ1-1, is DTAVSQTPKYLVTQMGNDKSIKCEQNLGHDTMYWYKQDSKKFLKIMFSYNNKELIINETVPNRFSPKSPDKAHLNLHINSLELGDSAVYFCASSHPQVGGTEAFFGQGTRLTVV.

This clonotype was observed many times. The chain is built from TRBV27 and TRBJ2-2, with D perhaps matching TRBD1 (5 bases). CDR3 length: 15 amino acids. Trimming removed 0 bases from V and 3 bases from J, with 8 bases in between. Germline V lookup: CDR1 MNHEY, CDR2 SMNVEV (reference sequence). This CDR3 reads CASSLSGRYTGELFF. The CDR3 coding sequence is TGTGCCAGCAGTTTATCGGGGCGGTACACCGGGGAGCTGTTTTTT.

This clonotype was counted a few times. DNA for the CDR3: TGTGCCAGCAGTTTCGGGAATTCTCAGCCCCAGCATTTT. It encodes CASSFGNSQPQHF. The gene calls are TRBV12-3 or TRBV12-4 and TRBJ1-5; D is uncertain. Trimming shortened V by 3 bases and J by 6 bases, and 9 bases separated the two germline ends. The CDR3 spans 13 residues.

This chain uses TRBV2 with TRBJ1-2, with no clear D. Deletions cut 7 bases from V and 6 bases from J, with 15 bases between. The CDR3 has 13 amino acids. Per germline, CDR1 SNHLY and CDR2 FYNNEI. The CDR3, as DNA: TGTGCCAGCACCCGAGGGATTGGGGATGGCTACACCTTC. Its translation is CASTRGIGDGYTF.

The rearrangement joins TRBV5-4 to TRBJ1-5; tentative D call: TRBD1 (6 bases). Germline lookup yields CDR1 SGHNT and CDR2 YYREEE (reference sequence). V shed 0 bases and J shed 0 bases, with 22 bases lying between them. This CDR3 has 20 amino acids. The DNA for the CDR3 is TGTGCCAGCAGCTTGGGAACAGGTCTACGGGGGGCGTATAGCAATCAGCCCCAGCATTTT. It is translated as CASSLGTGLRGAYSNQPQHF. The full variable domain, with the rest looked up from reference TRBV5-4 and TRBJ1-5, is ETGVTQSPTHLIKTRGQQVTLRCSSQSGHNTVSWYQQALGQGPQFIFQYYREEENGRGNFPPRFSGLQFPNYSSELNVNALELDDSALYLCASSLGTGLRGAYSNQPQHFGDGTRLSIL.

This chain joins TRBV12-3 or TRBV12-4 and TRBJ1-6; D is ambiguous. CDR3 length: 13 amino acids. Trimming took 3 bases from V and 7 from J, leaving 7 bases between them. CDR3 sequence: CASSFRANSPLHF. CDR3 nucleotide sequence: TGTGCCAGCAGTTTCCGGGCGAATTCACCCCTCCACTTT.

This chain connects TRBV24-1 to TRBJ1-3; unclear D gene. The V and J ends lost 3 bases and 0 bases respectively, with 11 bases between them. Germline CDR1 reads KGHDR; CDR2 reads SFDVKD. The CDR3 loop spans 16 amino acids. The CDR3 loop reads CATSDSGPFSGNTIYF. In nucleotides, the CDR3 is TGTGCCACCAGTGATAGCGGGCCATTCTCTGGAAACACCATATATTTT.

The CDR3 bases are TGTGCCAGCAGCCCCAGAGCCACTGAAGCTTTCTTT. Encoded protein: CASSPRATEAFF. The V and J genes are TRBV7-2 and TRBJ1-1; D is ambiguous. V lost 5 bases to trimming and J lost 4 bases, with 8 bases between them. The CDR3 runs 12 residues. In germline, CDR1 is SGHTA, CDR2 FQGNSA.

This clonotype has a handful of counts. This sequence joins TRBV2 and TRBJ2-7; the D is unclear. The CDR3 is 13 amino acids. Germline-derived CDR1 and CDR2 are SNHLY and FYNNEI. V was cut by 6 bases and J by 2 bases, with 11 bases left in between. This chain's CDR3 is CASRPQKTYEQYV. CDR3 bases: TGTGCCAGCAGACCTCAGAAGACCTACGAGCAGTACGTC.